This TCR beta chain was identified in a study of cytomegalovirus exposure and HLA in healthy donors (dated by TCRdb to about 2017). General notes on the study: An earlier analysis of 587 of the donors reported approximately 280 Gb of sequence data and some 110 million unique TCR beta sequences obtained from about 179 million T cells. Roughly 300 gigabases of sequencing data and 70 million to 85 million unique TCR sequences were included in an early release covering over 600 HLA-typed donors. Of the roughly 400 genotyped donors, 65% to 90% were placed in the genetic ancestry cluster associated with self-reported Caucasian donors. The study aimed to test whether signatures of past pathogen exposure could be identified by cataloging public T cell receptors. Using immunosequencing, the study profiled T cell repertoires from some 670 subjects and related those repertoires to cytomegalovirus serostatus. A separate validation cohort of roughly 110 different subjects was used in addition to the approximately 700-subject first cohort. High-throughput TCR immunosequencing, statistical association of individual TCRs with disease status, and machine learning were combined to predict cytomegalovirus infection status. A later analysis re-examined previously published TCR beta repertoires from 610 or so donors and added high-resolution HLA genotyping to investigate patterns of TCR occurrence. In the later analysis, no new phenotypic data were used to find candidate immune exposures; instead, reliance was placed on TCR beta sequences and their occurrence across donors. An earlier analysis of around 540 of the donors applied high-throughput TCR beta sequencing to assess whether each TCR beta V gene segment acted as functional or pseudogenic. Donor age, sex, ethnicity and CMV serostatus were compiled together with the repertoire data. A later genetic analysis took genome-wide SNP genotypes for about 60% of the roughly 670 donors and used that subset as a discovery cohort. All discovery cohort repertoires had been generated on a single sequencing platform. HLA typing included class I and class II loci at four-digit resolution. Typing coverage differed by locus: A, B, C, DRB1 and DQB1 were typed in roughly 620-630 donors, DQA1 in about 500, DPA1 in approximately 600, and DPB1 in approximately 450. Several DR-DQ haplotypes were treated as single units for association and clustering because of strong linkage in the cohort. On average, roughly 240,000 unique TCR beta nucleotide sequences were sequenced per donor among some 430 genotyped donors of the cohort, with roughly 18% of those sequences being non-productive.

The CDR3, cysteine through phenylalanine, is 15 amino acids long. The sequence is cut down to CDR3 DNA, 45 bases in frame from base 1. CDR1 and CDR2, per the germline V gene, are MNHEY and SVGAGI. The trim is 8 bases for V and 3 bases for J, with a gap of 17 bases between the germline ends. Details on this clone: Its specific antigen is unknown. There are no base qualities to consult, and no much larger clone falls within one base.

The cohort consisted of 670 or so healthy bone marrow donors. All cohort members were sampled while nominally healthy, although unrecorded immune exposures were likely present. The donor was CMV seropositive and was included in the group of 289 seropositive cohort members. Every donor gave a peripheral blood sample, and the peripheral blood mononuclear cells from that sample were used for TCR beta sequencing. The Qiagen DNeasy Blood Extraction Kit was used to extract genomic DNA from the blood cell samples. Libraries came from the immunoSEQ multiplex PCR assay. For the multiplex PCR, a mixture combining 60 forward primers for TCR Vbeta segments and 13 reverse primers for TCR Jbeta segments was used. A multiplex PCR assay on genomic DNA amplified the CDR3 region of rearranged TCR beta genes. On the Illumina HiSeq System, the amplified TCR beta libraries were sequenced as 87-base-pair reads. The paper's processing steps were these. In a later analysis, 70 million to 95 million unique TCR beta chains were counted across the approximately 670 repertoires, and roughly 11 million of these chains were shared by at least two donors. Raw reads were error-corrected and collapsed into unique sequences with a nearest-neighbor algorithm that merged closely related sequences to remove PCR and sequencing errors. Alignment of CDR3 sequences to IMGT reference sequences was used to assign V, D and J gene segments. For a sequence to be retained, a match of at least six nucleotides to both a V gene segment and a J gene segment was required. A rearrangement counted as productive if the CDR3 had no stop codons and remained in frame with V and J, and every other rearrangement counted as non-productive. CDR3 was defined according to IMGT convention as the region running from the second conserved V-encoded cysteine to the conserved J-encoded phenylalanine. The earlier analysis of about 530 of the donors excluded any sequence lacking an unambiguous match to a single V gene segment. An earlier analysis of several hundred of the donors called V segments functional above 56.7% productive rearrangements and segregating when the between-donor standard deviation exceeded 5%. To diagnose cytomegalovirus status from the catalog of TCR beta chain sequences, a statistical classification framework was built. A later analysis assigned V and J genes by comparing TCR nucleotide sequences with IMGT/GENE-DB human TR gene sequences. The TCRdist pipeline was used in a later analysis to assign CDR3 sequences and most-parsimonious VDJ recombination scenarios. In a later analysis, every TCR beta chain was defined by the combination of its CDR3 amino acid sequence and its V-gene family, and reads without a unique V-gene family were dropped. In a later analysis, some 600 highly shared, low-generation-probability nucleotide sequences were removed to address suspected cross-contamination and a sequencing artifact. In a later analysis, a clonal expansion index was calculated for each public chain from normalized within-repertoire ranks of inferred template counts. A later analysis computed generation probabilities with a VDJ recombination model fitted to out-of-frame rearrangements, and checked the results against IGoR. A later analysis scored TCR-TCR, TCR-HLA and TCR-CMV co-occurrence with hypergeometric tests, applying a repertoire-size bias correction to TCR pairs. In a later analysis, false discovery rates were estimated by permuting HLA or CMV assignments 20 times. In a later analysis, co-occurring TCRs were grouped using DBSCAN, and TCRdist sequence similarity was added for clustering within HLA-allele-positive subsets. Co-occurrence clustering excluded repertoires with fewer than 30,000 or more than 120,000 public chains, plus five with anomalous nucleotide sharing. This is the immuneACCESS table as TCRdb keeps it, with only in-frame sequences that have V and J called. A part of the clones is gone; compared with another copy, unresolved V genes explain less than half, and the rest is unexplained. Clone size and the V and J calls come from that table; the DNA yielded D and trimming. The sample table contains approximately 190,000 clones; only one count was recorded for around 86% of them. The ten largest clones add up to about 6% of the sample.

Results the study describes overall, beyond this receptor: The classifier was reported to diagnose cytomegalovirus status with high specificity and sensitivity in both the original cohort and the validation cohort. Presence/absence analyses assumed roughly uniform sequencing depth across donors, an assumption that may not hold. A cluster of highly shared sequence variants was judged likely to represent a technical artifact of the sequencing pipeline. While some public TCRs were present in many individuals, most TCR sequences turned up only very rarely across donors. A later analysis found that HLA-associated TCR beta chains were more clonally expanded and had lower generation probabilities than equally common non-associated chains. CMV serostatus was the only immune exposure information available for the cohort. In vitro tests confirmed that a few of the cytomegalovirus-associated TCR beta chains recognize cytomegalovirus antigens. When HLA alleles, especially DR and DQ, strongly co-occurred, attributing TCR associations to individual alleles was difficult. Because HLA typing was unavailable for some donors at each locus, only the typed subset was used in association tests. According to a later analysis, parvovirus B19, influenza, CMV and Epstein-Barr virus appeared linked to several top co-occurrence clusters. A total of 150 or so TCR beta chains were listed by the study as associated with cytomegalovirus. The authors suggested that the approach could potentially be extended to other disease states and immunological phenotypes. A later genetic analysis associated a missense DCLRE1C variant with V-gene and J-gene trimming of TCR beta chains, and an independent cohort replicated the association. In an earlier analysis of more than 450 of the donors, most TCR beta V segments were observed in productive rearrangements about 90% or about 30% of the time, broadly matching IMGT annotations. A later genetic analysis reported fewer N-insertions in productive TCRs among donors in an Asian-associated ancestry cluster than the roughly 700-donor mean. According to a later analysis, TCR association rates differed among HLA loci, with DRB1 alleles showing the most associated TCRs and HLA-C alleles showing the fewest. A later analysis associated 15,000 or so TCR beta sequences with specific HLA alleles at a false discovery rate of 0.05. Linkage disequilibrium might explain the correlated functional status among segregating V segments, but an unknown experimental factor could not be excluded. Most CMV-associated TCR beta chains appeared to be HLA-restricted in a later analysis, and the HLA associations seemed to be driven largely by CMV exposure. This cohort had only TCR beta chains sequenced, and the lack of alpha or paired-chain data limited which features could be detected. Some IMGT-functional V segments, including TRBV6-2 and TRBV6-3, could not be told apart with the 87-base-pair reads, so those segments were excluded. A further reported finding was that TCR beta sequences accurately predicted the HLA-A and HLA-B alleles for most subjects in the first cohort. Because counts were too low, under 20 rarely observed V segments, including chromosome 9 orphons, were left out of the earlier analysis of 500 to 750 of the donors.

The sequence was collected from a middle-aged man in good health and CMV-seropositive. The sequenced material came from PBMCs. The V and J genes are TRBV6-5 and TRBJ2-1; the D gene is perhaps TRBD2, on 6 matching bases. The CDR3 loop reads CASLSGGTGYNEQFF. The nucleotides read TGTGCCAGCCTTTCCGGGGGAACAGGCTACAATGAGCAGTTCTTC.